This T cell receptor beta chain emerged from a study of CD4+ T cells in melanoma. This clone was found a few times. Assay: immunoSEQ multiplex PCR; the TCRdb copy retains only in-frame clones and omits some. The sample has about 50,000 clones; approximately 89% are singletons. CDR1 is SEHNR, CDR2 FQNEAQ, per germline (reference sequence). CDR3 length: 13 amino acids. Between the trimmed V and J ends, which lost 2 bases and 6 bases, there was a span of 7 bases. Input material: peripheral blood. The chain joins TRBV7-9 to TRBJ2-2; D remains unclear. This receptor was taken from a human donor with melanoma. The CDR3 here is CASSLILAGELFF. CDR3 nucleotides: TGTGCCAGCAGCTTAATCCTGGCCGGGGAGCTGTTTTTT.